Sequencing of this T cell receptor beta chain was carried out in a study of shared clonotypes between healthy human individuals. Overall study findings and caveats: An anticipated effect of sequencing depth on clonotype sharing among donors was recognized. As a rule, naive subsets had a larger estimated richness than memory subsets.

Template for every sorted-subset replicate PCR totaled approximately 200 ng DNA, tens of thousands of T cell genomes. The method was immunoSEQ multiplex PCR; TCRdb's version includes in-frame clones alone and lacks a portion of them. Counted here are approximately 2,200,000 clones, approximately 94% occurring once; the ten biggest clones make up around 1.7%. The CDR3 sequence is 15 residues long. CDR1 and CDR2 from the germline V gene are SEHNR and FQNEAQ (reference sequence). The ends were cut back, 3 bases at V and 2 bases at J, with 13 bases in the middle. Naive CD8 populations comprised CD45RO-negative cells positively selected for CCR7, excluding terminally differentiated effector memory CD45RA+ cells. Turning to this clone: What it binds is not known.

The rearrangement uses TRBV7-9 and TRBJ2-5; D unclear. The TCR comes from a man in his late teens or twenties in good health. Some clones in this sample may be carry-over from other donors' samples. The sequenced sample was naive CD8+ T cells from PBMCs. CDR3 coding DNA: TGTGCCAGCAGCTTTTCGGCGCACATACAAGAGACCCAGTACTTC. The encoded protein is CASSFSAHIQETQYF.